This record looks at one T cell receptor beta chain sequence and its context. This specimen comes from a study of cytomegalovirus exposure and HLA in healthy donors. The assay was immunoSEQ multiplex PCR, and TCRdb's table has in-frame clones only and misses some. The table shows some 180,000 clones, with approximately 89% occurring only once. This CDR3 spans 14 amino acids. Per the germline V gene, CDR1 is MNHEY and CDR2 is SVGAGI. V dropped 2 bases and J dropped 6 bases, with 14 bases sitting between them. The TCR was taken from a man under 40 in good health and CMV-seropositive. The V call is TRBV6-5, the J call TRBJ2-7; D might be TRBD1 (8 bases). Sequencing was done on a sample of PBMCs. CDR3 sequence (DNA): TGTGCCAGCAGTTACCACTACAGGGGGGGCGAGCAGTACTTC. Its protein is CASSYHYRGGEQYF.